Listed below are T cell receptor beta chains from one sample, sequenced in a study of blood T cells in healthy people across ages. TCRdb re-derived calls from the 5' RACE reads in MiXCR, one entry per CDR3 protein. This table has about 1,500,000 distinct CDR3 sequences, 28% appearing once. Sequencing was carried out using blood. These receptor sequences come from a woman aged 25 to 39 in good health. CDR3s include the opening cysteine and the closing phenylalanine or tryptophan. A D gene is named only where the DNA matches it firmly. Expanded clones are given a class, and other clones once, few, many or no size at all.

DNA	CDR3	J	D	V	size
TGTGCCAGCAGTTTATGGGGTAGCGGGGCTAACAATGAGCAGTTCTTC	CASSLWGSGANNEQFF	TRBJ2-1	TRBD2	TRBV28	few
TGCGCCAGCAGCTTGGTACGAGATGCTGAAGCTTTCTTT	CASSLVRDAEAFF	TRBJ1-1	-	TRBV5-1	-
TGTGCCAGCAGCAAACCCTCGGTACCGGCGGCCTACGAGCAGTACTTC	CASSKPSVPAAYEQYF	TRBJ2-7	-	TRBV28	-
TGTGCCAGCAGCTGGGGGGGAGTAGTCAACAATGAGCAGTTCTTC	CASSWGGVVNNEQFF	TRBJ2-1	TRBD2	TRBV5-5	-
TGTGCCGGCTGCTTGGCGACTGCCGGTGGGACCCAGTACTTC	CAGCLATAGGTQYF	TRBJ2-5	-	TRBV5-4	-
TGTGCCAGCAGCAGGACTAGCAGGACAGATACGCAGTATTTT	CASSRTSRTDTQYF	TRBJ2-3	TRBD2	TRBV6-2/TRBV6-3	many
TGCGCCAGCAGCCTGGACAGGGCTGTTAATGAAAAACTGTTTTTT	CASSLDRAVNEKLFF	TRBJ1-4	TRBD1	TRBV5-1	few
TGTGCCAGCAGCCTCCCGGGACCACAGGGGACCCAGTACTTC	CASSLPGPQGTQYF	TRBJ2-5	-	TRBV28	-
TGTGCCAGCCACCCCGGACAGTGCCGCAAGGCCTACGAGCAGTACTTC	CASHPGQCRKAYEQYF	TRBJ2-7	-	TRBV6-1	few
TGTGCCAGCAGCTCATCTAGACTAGCGGGAGGGATATATGGGCAGTTCTTC	CASSSSRLAGGIYGQFF	TRBJ2-1	TRBD2	TRBV11-2	-
TGCGCCAGCAGCCAAGGCAAAGGACAGGGGTTTCAGCCCCAGCATTTT	CASSQGKGQGFQPQHF	TRBJ1-5	TRBD1	TRBV4-1	few
TGTGCCAGCAGCTTAGTGGGGACCACCCTTGGGTCTGGGGCCAACGTCCTGACTTTC	CASSLVGTTLGSGANVLTF	TRBJ2-6	-	TRBV7-9	-
TGTGCCGGCAAGCAGGGGGACCTAAACGAGCAGTACTTC	CAGKQGDLNEQYF	TRBJ2-7	TRBD1	TRBV2	-
TGCGCCAGCAGCTGGGCAGGGGGCGATGAAGCTTTCTTT	CASSWAGGDEAFF	TRBJ1-1	TRBD1	TRBV5-1	-
TGTGCCAGCAGGCTCCAAGGGGCCCAGCTGACAGCTTTCTTT	CASRLQGAQLTAFF	TRBJ1-1	-	TRBV28	once
TGTGCCACCAGCAGAGGATATCACAATGAGCAGTTCTTC	CATSRGYHNEQFF	TRBJ2-1	-	TRBV15	few
TGTGCCAGCAGCCTACAGGGGCGGAGCACAGATACGCAGTATTTT	CASSLQGRSTDTQYF	TRBJ2-3	TRBD1	TRBV27	-
TGTGCCAGCAGTATGAGGTGGATAGCCAATGAGCAGTTCTTC	CASSMRWIANEQFF	TRBJ2-1	-	TRBV12-3/TRBV12-4	-
TGTGCCAGTAGTACCCTCGAGGGGCGGAATGAAAAACTGTTTTTT	CASSTLEGRNEKLFF	TRBJ1-4	-	TRBV19	-